In its sample, the clone carrying this T cell receptor beta chain was seen a few times. The antigen remains undetermined. This record comes from a study of CD8 T cells in ankylosing spondylitis. This CDR3 is 13 amino acids long. The germline gives CDR1 MGHRA, CDR2 YSYEKL. The germline V and J ends were trimmed by 4 bases and 3 bases, with 9 bases remaining between them. General study findings and limits: Seemingly distinctive of ankylosing spondylitis blood was a TCR beta motif formed by eight highly homologous variants. Disease-linked clones reportedly concentrated significantly in matched ankylosing spondylitis synovial fluid.

One entry per CDR3 protein, called by TCRdb with MiXCR from the 5' RACE reads. The data contain 200,000 to 250,000 distinct CDR3 sequences, around 17% of them seen just once; the ten biggest clones take up roughly 43%. Specimen: blood, either unsorted or a sorted T cell fraction (not recorded which). The sequence was obtained from a male donor with ankylosing spondylitis. This chain joins TRBV4-1 and TRBJ1-1; D is unclear. The CDR3 DNA sequence: TGCGCCAGCAGCCCACACAGATACACTGAAGCTTTCTTT. Translating it yields CASSPHRYTEAFF.